The sequence of this TCR beta chain was determined in a study of blood T cell repertoires in COVID-19. The wider study: T cells, B-cell-depleted T cells, or PBMCs provided the cDNA or gDNA that served as material.

Germline-derived CDR1 and CDR2 are SNHLY and FYNNEI. The CDR3 contains 15 residues. V was pared by 4 bases and J by 1 base, with 4 bases of the junction left unmatched. Profiled with immunoSEQ multiplex PCR; TCRdb holds only in-frame clones, not every one. The sample shows approximately 400,000 clones, around nine tenths of them seen only once. Clinical histories supplied by participants themselves formed the basis of cohort assignment. The sequenced sample consisted of PBMCs or T cells enriched from blood (not recorded which). V and J are TRBV2 and TRBJ2-1, with TRBD2 matching over 7 bases. The clonotype was recovered from a woman younger than 30 who had recovered from COVID-19. The CDR3 spells CASSGRGMSYNEQFF. The CDR3 bases are TGTGCCAGCAGTGGGCGGGGGATGTCCTACAATGAGCAGTTCTTC.